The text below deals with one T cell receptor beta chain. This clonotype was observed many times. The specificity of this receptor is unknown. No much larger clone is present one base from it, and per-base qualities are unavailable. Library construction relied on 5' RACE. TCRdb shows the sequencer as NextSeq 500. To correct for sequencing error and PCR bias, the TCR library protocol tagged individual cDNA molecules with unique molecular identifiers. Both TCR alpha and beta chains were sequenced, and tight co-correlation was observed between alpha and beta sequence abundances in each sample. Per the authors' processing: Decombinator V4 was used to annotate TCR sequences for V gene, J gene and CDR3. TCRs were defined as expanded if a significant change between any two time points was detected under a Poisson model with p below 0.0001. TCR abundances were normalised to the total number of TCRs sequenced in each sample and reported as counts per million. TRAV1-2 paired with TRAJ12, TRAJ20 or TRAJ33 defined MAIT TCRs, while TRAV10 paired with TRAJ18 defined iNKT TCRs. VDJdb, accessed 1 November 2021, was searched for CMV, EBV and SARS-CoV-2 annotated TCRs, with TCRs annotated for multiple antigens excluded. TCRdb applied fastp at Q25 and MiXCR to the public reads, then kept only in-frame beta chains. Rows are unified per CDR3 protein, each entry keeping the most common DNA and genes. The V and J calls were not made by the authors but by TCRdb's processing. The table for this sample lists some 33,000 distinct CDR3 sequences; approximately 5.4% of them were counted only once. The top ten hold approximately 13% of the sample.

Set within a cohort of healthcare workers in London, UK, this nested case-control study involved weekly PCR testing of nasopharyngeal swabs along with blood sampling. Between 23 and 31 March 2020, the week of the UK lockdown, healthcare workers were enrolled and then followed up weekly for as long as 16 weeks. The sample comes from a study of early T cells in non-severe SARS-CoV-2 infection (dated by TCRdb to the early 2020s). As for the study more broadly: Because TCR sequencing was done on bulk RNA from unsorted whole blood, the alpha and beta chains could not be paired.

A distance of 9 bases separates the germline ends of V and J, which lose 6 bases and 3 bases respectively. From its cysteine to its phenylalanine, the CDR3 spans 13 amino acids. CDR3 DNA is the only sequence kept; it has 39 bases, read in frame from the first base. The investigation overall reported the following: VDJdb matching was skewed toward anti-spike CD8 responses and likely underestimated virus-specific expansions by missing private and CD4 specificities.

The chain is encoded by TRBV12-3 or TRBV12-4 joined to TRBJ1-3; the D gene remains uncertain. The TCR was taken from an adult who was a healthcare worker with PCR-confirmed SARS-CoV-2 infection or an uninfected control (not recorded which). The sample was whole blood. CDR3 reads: CASRLVVGNTIYF. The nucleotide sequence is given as TGTGCCAGCAGGCTGGTGGTTGGAAACACCATATATTTT.